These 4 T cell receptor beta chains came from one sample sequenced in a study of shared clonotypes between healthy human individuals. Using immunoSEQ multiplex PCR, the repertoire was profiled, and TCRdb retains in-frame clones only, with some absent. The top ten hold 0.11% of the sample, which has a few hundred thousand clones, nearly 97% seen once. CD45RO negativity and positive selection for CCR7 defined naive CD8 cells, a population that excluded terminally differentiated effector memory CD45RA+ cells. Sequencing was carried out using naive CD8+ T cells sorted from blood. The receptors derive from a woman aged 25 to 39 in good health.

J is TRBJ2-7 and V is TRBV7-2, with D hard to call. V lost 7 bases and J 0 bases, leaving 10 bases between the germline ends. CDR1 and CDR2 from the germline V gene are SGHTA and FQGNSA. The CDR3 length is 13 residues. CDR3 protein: CASISDSSYEQYF. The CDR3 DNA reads TGTGCCAGCATCTCAGATAGCTCCTACGAGCAGTACTTC.

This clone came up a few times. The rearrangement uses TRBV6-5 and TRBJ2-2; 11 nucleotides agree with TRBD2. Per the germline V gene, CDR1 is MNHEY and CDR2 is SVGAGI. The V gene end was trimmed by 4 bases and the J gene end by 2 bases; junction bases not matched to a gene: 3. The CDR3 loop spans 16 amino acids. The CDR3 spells CASSSGLAVNTGELFF. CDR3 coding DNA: TGTGCCAGCAGTTCGGGACTAGCGGTAAACACCGGGGAGCTGTTTTTT.

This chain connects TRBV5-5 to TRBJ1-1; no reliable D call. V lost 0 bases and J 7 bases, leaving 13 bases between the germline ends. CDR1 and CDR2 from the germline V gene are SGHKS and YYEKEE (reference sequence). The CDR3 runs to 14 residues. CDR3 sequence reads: CASSLGTISVEAFF. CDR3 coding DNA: TGTGCCAGCAGCTTGGGGACTATTTCTGTTGAAGCTTTCTTT.

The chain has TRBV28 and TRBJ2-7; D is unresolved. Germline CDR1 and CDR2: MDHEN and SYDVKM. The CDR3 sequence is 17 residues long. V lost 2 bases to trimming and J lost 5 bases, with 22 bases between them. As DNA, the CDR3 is TGTGCCAGCAGTTTAAGTGTCTTTGTAGTCCTCACCCACGAGCAGTACTTC. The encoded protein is CASSLSVFVVLTHEQYF. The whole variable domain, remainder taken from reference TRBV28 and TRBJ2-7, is DVKVTQSSRYLVKRTGEKVFLECVQDMDHENMFWYRQDPGLGLRLIYFSYDVKMKEKGDIPEGYSVSREKKERFSLILESASTNQTSMYLCASSLSVFVVLTHEQYFGPGTRLTVT.